This TCR beta chain was captured by sequencing in a study of blood T cell repertoires in COVID-19. Study-wide background: Samples came from the United States, Italy and Spain, spanning acute and convalescent COVID-19. PBMCs, B-cell-depleted T cells, or T cells provided the cDNA or gDNA that made up the material.

The CDR3 sequence is 18 residues long. Germline loops: CDR1 SGHAT, CDR2 FQNNGV. Germline trimming cut 4 bases from V and 5 bases from J; bases unmatched to any gene: 15. In the authors' workflow: Researchers report that nucleated cell counts were estimated from reference gene primer amplification. Assay: immunoSEQ multiplex PCR; the TCRdb copy retains only in-frame clones and omits some. V and J calls and clone size are those listed in that table; D and trimming were worked out from the DNA. Of 110,000 to 150,000 clones in the sample, approximately 78% were seen once. The source is a woman of 80 years or more with acute or convalescent COVID-19. V is TRBV11-2 and J is TRBJ2-5; 11 bases map to TRBD2. Sequenced material: peripheral blood. Here the CDR3 reads CASSSPGTSGGRRETQYF. The CDR3 region has the DNA TGTGCCAGCAGCTCCCCCGGGACTAGCGGAGGCCGGCGGGAGACCCAGTACTTC.